This TCR beta chain was sequenced during a study of regulatory T cells in long-lasting Graves disease. This CDR3 has 16 residues. The germline V and J ends were trimmed by 0 bases and 2 bases, with 14 bases remaining between them. Looked up from germline, CDR1 is SEHNR and CDR2 is FQNEAQ (reference sequence). Arm-PCR of CDR3 regions with iRepertoire HTBI primers generated TCR beta libraries. TCRdb re-analysed the multiplex PCR reads in MiXCR, keeping a single row per CDR3 protein. The sample holds about 540,000 distinct CDR3 sequences, about 14% seen once. This clonotype has a count of ten or more. The antigen is undetermined. Time point noted: newly diagnosed GD, antithyroid drugs for less than 3 months. The TCR library was prepared using RNA isolated from PBMCs. The source of the patients was an endocrinology department in Xi'an, China. Study-level points and caveats: Under persistent disease, TRBV28, TRBJ1-2 and TRBJ2-5 were used preferentially.

The data were also submitted as part of a second study, on T cells in Graves' hyperthyroidism and ophthalmopathy. That study reports: Across 18 months, stable Graves' hyperthyroidism was marked by no progression to ophthalmopathy. Ophthalmopathy was separated from stable hyperthyroidism by a 13 V-J model.

The sample in question was peripheral blood mononuclear cells (PBMCs), obtained at new diagnosis, from a patient treated with antithyroid drugs. The chain carries TRBV7-9 and TRBJ2-7; perhaps TRBD2 as D (6 bases). This receptor was obtained from a man younger than 40 with Graves disease. The CDR3, as DNA: TGTGCCAGCAGCTTAGCGCGGGCGGGAACGCCCTACGAGCAGTACTTC. Translated: CASSLARAGTPYEQYF.